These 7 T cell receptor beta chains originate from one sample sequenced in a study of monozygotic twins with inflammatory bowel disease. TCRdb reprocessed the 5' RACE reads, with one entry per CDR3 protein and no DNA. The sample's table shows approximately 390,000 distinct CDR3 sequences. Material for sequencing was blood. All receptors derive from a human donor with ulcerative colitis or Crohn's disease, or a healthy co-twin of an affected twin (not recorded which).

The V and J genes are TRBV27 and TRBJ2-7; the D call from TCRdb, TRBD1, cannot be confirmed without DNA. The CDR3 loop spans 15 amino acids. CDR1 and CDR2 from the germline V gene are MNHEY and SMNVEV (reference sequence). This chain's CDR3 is CASRKEGVAQGEQYF.

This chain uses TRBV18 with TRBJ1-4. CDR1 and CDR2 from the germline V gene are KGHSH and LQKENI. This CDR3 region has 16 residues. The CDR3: CASSPPGTGGGEKLFF.

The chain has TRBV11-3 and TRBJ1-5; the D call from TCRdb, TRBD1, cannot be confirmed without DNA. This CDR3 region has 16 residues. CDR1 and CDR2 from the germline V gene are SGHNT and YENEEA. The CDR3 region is CASTVSGGWENQPQHF.

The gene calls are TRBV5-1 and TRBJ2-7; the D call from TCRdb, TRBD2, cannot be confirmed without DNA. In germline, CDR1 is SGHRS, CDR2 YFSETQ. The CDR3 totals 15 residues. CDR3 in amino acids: CASDPGEGFSHEQYF.

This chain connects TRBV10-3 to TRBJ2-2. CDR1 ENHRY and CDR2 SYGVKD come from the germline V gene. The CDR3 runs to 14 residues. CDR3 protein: CAISATTNTGELFF.

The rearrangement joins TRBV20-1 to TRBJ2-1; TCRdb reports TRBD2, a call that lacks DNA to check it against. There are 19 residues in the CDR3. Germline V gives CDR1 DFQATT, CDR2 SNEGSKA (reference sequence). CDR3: CSARDRAGGPTTPYNEQFF.

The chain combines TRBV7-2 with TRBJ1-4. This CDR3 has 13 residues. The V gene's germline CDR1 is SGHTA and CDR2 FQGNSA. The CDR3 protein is CASSLPSNEKLFF.